Each of the 9 T cell receptor beta chains below was sequenced from the same sample in a study of shared clonotypes between healthy human individuals. Only in-frame clones appear in the TCRdb table, and some are missing; sequencing was by immunoSEQ multiplex PCR. Among some 580,000 clones listed, about 98% were seen once. Terminally differentiated effector memory CD45RA+ cells were excluded by CCR7 positive selection of CD45RO-negative cells. What was sequenced was naive CD8+ T cells sorted from blood. Receptor source: a man in his thirties or forties in good health.

J is TRBJ2-7 and V is TRBV28, with no clear D. Germline V gene lookup returns CDR1 MDHEN and CDR2 SYDVKM. Trimming left V 3 bases short and J 1 base short, with 13 bases between. This CDR3 has 15 amino acids. As DNA, the CDR3 is TGTGCCAGCAGTTTCATCGGAGATCCTTCCTACGAGCAGTACTTC. This gives the protein CASSFIGDPSYEQYF.

The CDR3 nucleotides read TGCGCCAGCAGCACCACGACAGGGAACGCATACAATGAGCAGTTCTTC. This translates into CASSTTTGNAYNEQFF. This chain joins TRBV5-1 and TRBJ2-1; 7 positions agree with TRBD1. The V and J ends lost 4 bases and 4 bases, in that order; junction bases with no gene match: 11. The CDR3 has 16 residues. Germline CDR1 is SGHRS and CDR2 is YFSETQ.

The rearrangement joins TRBV11-2 to TRBJ2-2; no reliable D call. Germline V gene lookup returns CDR1 SGHAT and CDR2 FQNNGV. V lost 1 base and J lost 8, with 8 bases in between. The CDR3 length is 13 residues. CDR3 amino acids: CASSLVVKGELFF. The CDR3 nucleotides read TGTGCCAGCAGCTTAGTTGTGAAGGGGGAGCTGTTTTTT.

The chain has TRBV15 and TRBJ2-1; D unclear. V lost 3 bases, J lost 5 bases, and 17 bases lay in between. Germline-derived CDR1 and CDR2 are LNHNV and YYDKDF (reference sequence). The CDR3 runs to 16 residues. The CDR3 region is CATSSSTVGSHNEQFF. The CDR3 nucleotides are TGTGCCACCAGCAGCTCCACAGTAGGGTCACACAATGAGCAGTTCTTC.

The chain is built from TRBV11-2 and TRBJ2-7; D remains ambiguous. This CDR3 has 16 residues. The ends were cut back, 1 base at V and 3 bases at J, with 16 bases in the middle. The germline V gene has CDR1 SGHAT and CDR2 FQNNGV. CDR3 protein: CASSLVAWAADYEQYF. The CDR3 DNA is TGTGCCAGCAGCTTAGTGGCCTGGGCCGCCGACTACGAGCAGTACTTC.

This clone was counted once. This chain joins TRBV28 and TRBJ2-7; a weak D match, TRBD1 (7 bases). The V end lost 7 bases, the J end lost 2 bases, and 15 bases lay between the germline ends. This CDR3 has 14 amino acids. Germline V gene lookup returns CDR1 MDHEN and CDR2 SYDVKM. The CDR3, as DNA: TGTGCCAGCACCCCAGGGGGGCTGACCTACGAGCAGTACTTC. Translating it yields CASTPGGLTYEQYF. The full variable domain, with the rest looked up from reference TRBV28 and TRBJ2-7, is DVKVTQSSRYLVKRTGEKVFLECVQDMDHENMFWYRQDPGLGLRLIYFSYDVKMKEKGDIPEGYSVSREKKERFSLILESASTNQTSMYLCASTPGGLTYEQYFGPGTRLTVT.

To note about this clone: This CDR3 is also generated by other DNA sequences in the sample. V gene TRBV5-1 combines with J gene TRBJ2-7; D possibly corresponds to TRBD2 (5 bases). Germline assignment: CDR1 SGHRS and CDR2 YFSETQ. V dropped 0 bases and J dropped 5 bases, with 6 bases sitting between them. The CDR3 runs to 12 residues. The CDR3 DNA reads TGCGCCAGCAGCTTGGCCGGGGACGAGCAGTACTTC. Its protein product is CASSLAGDEQYF.

The V and J genes are TRBV14 and TRBJ2-4, with D perhaps matching TRBD2 (5 bases). Germline CDR1 reads SGHDN; CDR2 reads FVKESK. The CDR3 has 12 amino acids. Trimming took 3 bases from V and 6 from J, leaving 6 bases between them. CDR3 nucleotide sequence: TGTGCCAGCAGCCACGGACTAAACATTCAGTACTTC. Its translation: CASSHGLNIQYF.

CDR3 DNA: TGTGCCAGCAGGCAGTACAATGAGCAGTTCTTC. It specifies CASRQYNEQFF. This sequence joins TRBV28 and TRBJ2-1; no clear D. There are 11 residues in the CDR3. Germline V gives CDR1 MDHEN, CDR2 SYDVKM. V gave up 6 bases and J gave up 4 bases, with 4 bases separating them.